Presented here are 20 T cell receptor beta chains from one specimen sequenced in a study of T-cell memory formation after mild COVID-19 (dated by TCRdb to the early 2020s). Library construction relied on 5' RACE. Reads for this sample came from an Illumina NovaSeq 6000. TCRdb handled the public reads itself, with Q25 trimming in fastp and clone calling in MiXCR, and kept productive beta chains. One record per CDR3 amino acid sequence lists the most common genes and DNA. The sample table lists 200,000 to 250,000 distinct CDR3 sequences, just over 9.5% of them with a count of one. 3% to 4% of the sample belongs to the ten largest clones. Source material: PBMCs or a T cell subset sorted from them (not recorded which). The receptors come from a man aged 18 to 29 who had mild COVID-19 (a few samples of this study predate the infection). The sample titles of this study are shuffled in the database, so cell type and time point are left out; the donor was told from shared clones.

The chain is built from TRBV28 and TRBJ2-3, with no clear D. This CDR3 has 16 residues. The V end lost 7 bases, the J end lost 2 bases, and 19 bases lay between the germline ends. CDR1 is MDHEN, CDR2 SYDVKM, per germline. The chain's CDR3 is CASTPPVFGHTDTQYF. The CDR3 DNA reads TGTGCCAGCACTCCCCCGGTTTTTGGCCACACAGATACGCAGTATTTT.

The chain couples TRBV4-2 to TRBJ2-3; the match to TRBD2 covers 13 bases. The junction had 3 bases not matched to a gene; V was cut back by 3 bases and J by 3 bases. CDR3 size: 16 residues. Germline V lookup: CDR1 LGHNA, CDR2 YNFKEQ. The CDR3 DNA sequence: TGTGCCAGCAGCCAGGGACTAGCGGGGACGACAGATACGCAGTATTTT. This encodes CASSQGLAGTTDTQYF.

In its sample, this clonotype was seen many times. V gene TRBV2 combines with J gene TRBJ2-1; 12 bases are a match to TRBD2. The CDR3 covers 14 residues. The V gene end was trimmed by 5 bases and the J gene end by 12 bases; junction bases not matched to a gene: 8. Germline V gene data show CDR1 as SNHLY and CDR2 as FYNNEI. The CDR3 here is CASSPLAGGQRQFF. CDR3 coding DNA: TGTGCCAGCAGTCCTCTAGCGGGGGGGCAACGGCAGTTCTTC.

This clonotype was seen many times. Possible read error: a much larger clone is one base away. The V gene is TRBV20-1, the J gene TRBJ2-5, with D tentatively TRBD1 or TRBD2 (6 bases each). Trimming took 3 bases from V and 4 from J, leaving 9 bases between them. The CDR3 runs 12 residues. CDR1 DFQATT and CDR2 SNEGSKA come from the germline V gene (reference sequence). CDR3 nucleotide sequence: TGCAGTGCTAGGGGGGGCGGAGAGACCCAGTACTTC. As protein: CSARGGGETQYF.

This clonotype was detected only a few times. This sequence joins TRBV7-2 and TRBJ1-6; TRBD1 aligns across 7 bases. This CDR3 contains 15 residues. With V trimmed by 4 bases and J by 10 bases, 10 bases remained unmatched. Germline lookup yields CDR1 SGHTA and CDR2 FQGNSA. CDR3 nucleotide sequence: TGTGCCAGCAGCTCCCGGGAGGGGGCTCAGTCACCCCTCCACTTT. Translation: CASSSREGAQSPLHF.

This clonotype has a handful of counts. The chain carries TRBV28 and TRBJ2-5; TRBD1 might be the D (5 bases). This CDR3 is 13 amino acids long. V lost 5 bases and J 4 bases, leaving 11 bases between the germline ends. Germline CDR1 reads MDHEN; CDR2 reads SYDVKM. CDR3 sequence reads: CASSRGRVETQYF. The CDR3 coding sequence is TGTGCCAGCAGTAGGGGCAGGGTAGAGACCCAGTACTTC.

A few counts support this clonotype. DNA of the CDR3: TGTGCCAGCACGGAATGGGTACACGGGGAGCTGTTTTTT. This translates into CASTEWVHGELFF. J is TRBJ2-2 and V is TRBV2; D call uncertain. CDR1 and CDR2 from the germline V gene are SNHLY and FYNNEI. V was pared by 7 bases and J by 7 bases, with 13 bases between. The CDR3 has 13 residues.

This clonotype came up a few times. CDR3: CASSSARTSTQYF. DNA for the CDR3: TGTGCCAGCAGCTCAGCGAGGACATCGACGCAGTATTTT. The V call is TRBV6-6, the J call TRBJ2-3; D is perhaps TRBD1 (5 bases). CDR1 is MNHNY, CDR2 SVGAGI, per germline (reference sequence). Between the trimmed V and J ends, which lost 6 bases and 9 bases, there was a span of 16 bases. The CDR3 is made up of 13 amino acids.

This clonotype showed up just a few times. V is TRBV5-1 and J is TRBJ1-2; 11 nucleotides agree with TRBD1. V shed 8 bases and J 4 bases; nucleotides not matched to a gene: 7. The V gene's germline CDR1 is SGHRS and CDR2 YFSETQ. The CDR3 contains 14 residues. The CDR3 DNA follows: TGCGCCAGTTCCGGACAGGGGGCCGGCTATGGCTACACCTTC. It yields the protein CASSGQGAGYGYTF.

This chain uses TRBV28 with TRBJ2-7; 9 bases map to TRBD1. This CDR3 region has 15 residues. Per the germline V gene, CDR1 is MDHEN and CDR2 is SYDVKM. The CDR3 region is CASSSHSGQGNERYV. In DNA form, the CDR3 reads TGTGCCAGCAGTTCCCACTCGGGACAGGGAAACGAGCGGTACGTC.

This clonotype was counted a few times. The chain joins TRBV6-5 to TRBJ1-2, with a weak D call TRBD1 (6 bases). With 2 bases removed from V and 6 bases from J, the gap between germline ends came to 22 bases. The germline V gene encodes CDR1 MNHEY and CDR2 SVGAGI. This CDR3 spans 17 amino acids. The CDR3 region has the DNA TGTGCCAGCAGTTACAGTGGGGGCCTCCAGGGAACGGATGGCTACACCTTC. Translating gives CASSYSGGLQGTDGYTF.

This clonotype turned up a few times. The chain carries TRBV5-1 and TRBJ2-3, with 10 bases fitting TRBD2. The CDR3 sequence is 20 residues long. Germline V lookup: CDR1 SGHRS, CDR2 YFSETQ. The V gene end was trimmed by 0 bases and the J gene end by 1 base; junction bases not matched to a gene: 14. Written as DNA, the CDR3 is TGCGCCAGCAGCTTGGCCAAAGCGGGGGGGCTGTTTGGTCGCACAGATACGCAGTATTTT. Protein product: CASSLAKAGGLFGRTDTQYF. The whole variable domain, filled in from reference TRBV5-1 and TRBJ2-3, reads KAGVTQTPRYLIKTRGQQVTLSCSPISGHRSVSWYQQTPGQGLQFLFEYFSETQRNKGNFPGRFSGRQFSNSRSEMNVSTLELGDSALYLCASSLAKAGGLFGRTDTQYFGPGTRLTVL.

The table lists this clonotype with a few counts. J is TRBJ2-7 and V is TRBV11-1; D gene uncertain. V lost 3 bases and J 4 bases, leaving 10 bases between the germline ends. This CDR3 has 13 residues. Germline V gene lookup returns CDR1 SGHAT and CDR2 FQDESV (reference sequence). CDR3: CASSLSERYEQYV. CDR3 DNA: TGTGCCAGCAGCTTGTCCGAGAGATACGAGCAGTACGTC.

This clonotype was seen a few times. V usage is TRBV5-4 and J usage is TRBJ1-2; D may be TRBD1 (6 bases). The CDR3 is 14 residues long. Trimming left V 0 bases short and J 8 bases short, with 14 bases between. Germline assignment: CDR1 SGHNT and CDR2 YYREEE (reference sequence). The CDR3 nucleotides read TGTGCCAGCAGCTTGGCACAGGGTAATCGCGGCTACACCTTC. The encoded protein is CASSLAQGNRGYTF. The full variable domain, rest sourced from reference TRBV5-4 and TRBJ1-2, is ETGVTQSPTHLIKTRGQQVTLRCSSQSGHNTVSWYQQALGQGPQFIFQYYREEENGRGNFPPRFSGLQFPNYSSELNVNALELDDSALYLCASSLAQGNRGYTFGSGTRLTVV.

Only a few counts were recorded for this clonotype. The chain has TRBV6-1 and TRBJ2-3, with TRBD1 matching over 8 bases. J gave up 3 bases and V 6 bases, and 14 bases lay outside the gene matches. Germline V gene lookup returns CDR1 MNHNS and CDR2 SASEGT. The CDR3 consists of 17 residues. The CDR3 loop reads CASSPPVRTGLTDTQYF. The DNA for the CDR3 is TGTGCCAGCAGCCCCCCCGTACGGACAGGGCTTACAGATACGCAGTATTTT.

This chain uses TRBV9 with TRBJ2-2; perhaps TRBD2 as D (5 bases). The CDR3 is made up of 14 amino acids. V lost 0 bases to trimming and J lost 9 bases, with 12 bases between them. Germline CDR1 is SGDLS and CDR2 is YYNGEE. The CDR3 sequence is CASSVATGSRELFF. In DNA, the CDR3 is TGTGCCAGCAGCGTAGCTACGGGAAGCAGGGAGCTGTTTTTT.

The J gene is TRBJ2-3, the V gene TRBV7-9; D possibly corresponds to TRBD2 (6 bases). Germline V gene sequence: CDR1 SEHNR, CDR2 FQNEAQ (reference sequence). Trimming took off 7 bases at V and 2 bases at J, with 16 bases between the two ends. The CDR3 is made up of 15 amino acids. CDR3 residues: CASNPRGTLTDTQYF. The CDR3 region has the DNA TGTGCCAGCAACCCTCGGGGGACCCTCACAGATACGCAGTATTTT. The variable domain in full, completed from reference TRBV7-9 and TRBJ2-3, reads DTGVSQNPRHKITKRGQNVTFRCDPISEHNRLYWYRQTLGQGPEFLTYFQNEAQLEKSRLLSDRFSAERPKGSFSTLEIQRTEQGDSAMYLCASNPRGTLTDTQYFGPGTRLTVL.

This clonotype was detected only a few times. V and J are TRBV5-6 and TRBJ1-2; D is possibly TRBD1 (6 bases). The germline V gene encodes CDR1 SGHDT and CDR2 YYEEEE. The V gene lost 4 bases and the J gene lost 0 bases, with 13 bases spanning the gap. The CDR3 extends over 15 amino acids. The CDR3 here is CASSPLGASNYGYTF. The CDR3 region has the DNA TGTGCCAGCAGCCCGCTGGGGGCCTCTAACTATGGCTACACCTTC.

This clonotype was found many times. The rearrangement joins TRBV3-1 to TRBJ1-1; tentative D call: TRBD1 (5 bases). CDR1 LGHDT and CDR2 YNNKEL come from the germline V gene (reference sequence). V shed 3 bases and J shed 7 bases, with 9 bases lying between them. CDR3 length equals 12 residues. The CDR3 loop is CASSHLDNEAFF. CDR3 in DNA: TGTGCCAGCAGCCACCTGGACAATGAAGCTTTCTTT.

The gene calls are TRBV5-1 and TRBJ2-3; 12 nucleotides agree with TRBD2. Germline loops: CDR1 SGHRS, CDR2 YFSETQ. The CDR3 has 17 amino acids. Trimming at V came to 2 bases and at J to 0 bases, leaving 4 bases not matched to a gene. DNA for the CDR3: TGCGCCAGCAGCTTTCGACTAGCGGGGGCCAGCACAGATACGCAGTATTTT. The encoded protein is CASSFRLAGASTDTQYF.